This TCR beta chain was recorded in a study of blood T cell repertoires in COVID-19. Looked up from germline, CDR1 is LGHNA and CDR2 is YNFKEQ. V lost 0 bases and J 1 base, leaving 9 bases between the germline ends. The CDR3 consists of 15 residues. The protocol was immunoSEQ multiplex PCR, while the TCRdb copy is restricted to in-frame clones and leaves out a portion. The sample yields some 200,000 clones, approximately 90% seen once. The receptor comes from a young man with active or convalescent COVID-19. The specimen sequenced was peripheral blood. The J gene is TRBJ1-2, the V gene TRBV4-2; D is unclear. This CDR3 is CASSQEAQYNYGYTF. The CDR3, as DNA: TGTGCCAGCAGCCAAGAGGCACAGTATAACTATGGCTACACCTTC.